The sequence of this T cell receptor beta chain was determined in a study of Ad26.COV2.S vaccination and SARS-CoV-2 variants (dated by TCRdb to about 2021). In the study overall: Donors in the vaccine arm were drawn from COV1001, a phase I-IIa trial of Ad26.COV2.S in healthy adults that was multicentre, randomized, double-blind and placebo-controlled. TCRbeta repertoire sequencing was used to assess the specificity and breadth of SARS-CoV-2-reactive T cell receptors after Ad26.COV2.S vaccination. Ad26.COV2.S was administered intramuscularly at 5 x 10^10 or 1 x 10^11 viral particles, either as a single shot or as two shots given 56 days apart. The TCR-sequenced set comprised around 30 samples: roughly 19 Ad26.COV2.S vaccine recipients, 5 placebo recipients and 8 SARS-CoV-2 convalescent individuals. Blinding of investigators to trial group allocation was maintained during experiments and outcome assessment. Trial participants were randomized into five groups of five: low-dose or high-dose Ad26.COV2.S given once or twice, or placebo on both occasions. The study at large found these results: Non-spike TCR breadth was comparable between vaccine and placebo recipients, consistent with the vaccine containing only spike. After vaccination, spike-specific CD8+ and CD4+ T cell responses were reported to show substantial breadth. Compared with placebo recipients, Ad26.COV2.S recipients showed higher spike-specific TCR breadth (P = 0.0014). The authors noted that the TCR breadth and depth analyses may have underestimated total T cell responses. The study was not powered for comparison of responses between vaccine doses or regimens.

A word on this clone: This receptor's antigen is unknown. No much larger clone is present one base from it, and per-base qualities are unavailable.

The treatment or condition label of this sample denotes: about 20 received Ad26.COV2.S at low or high dose, single or two shots; 5 received placebo; per-sample allocation not given. Repertoires of vaccine and placebo recipients were sequenced from samples collected on day 63 after the first injection. Cohort 1b enrolled about 25 adults aged 18-55 years at a single site in Boston, USA, between 29 July and 7 August 2020. Ad26.COV2.S was a replication-incompetent adenovirus type 26 vector expressing a prefusion-stabilized SARS-CoV-2 spike protein from the original Wuhan strain. The immunoSEQ Assay was used to sequence TCRbeta CDR3 regions. After extraction, genomic DNA underwent amplification by bias-controlled multiplex PCR, followed by high-throughput sequencing. In the paper's pipeline: To quantify the absolute abundance of every unique TCRbeta CDR3 region, sequences were collapsed and filtered. T cell fraction was estimated by normalization of TCRbeta template counts to usable DNA, with usable DNA being measured through amplification of reference genes present in all nucleated cells. Repertoire TCRs were annotated as SARS-CoV-2-specific when V gene, CDR3 amino acid sequence and J gene were exactly matched to a known reactive TCR set. The reference SARS-CoV-2 TCR set came from MIRA and was filtered for enrichment in COVID-19-positive ImmuneCODE repertoires, removing public or cross-reactive TCRs. Using the MIRA antigens, annotated TCRs were further analysed by specific ORF or by position within an ORF. Depth was the summed frequency of annotated unique rearrangements, while breadth was defined as annotated unique rearrangements over total unique productive rearrangements. Two-sided Wilcoxon rank-sum tests were used to compare TCR breadth between groups. Not all clones reach the TCRdb copy of this immuneACCESS table, which keeps in-frame sequences only. Checked studies attribute under half of the gap to unresolved V genes and leave the rest unexplained. V and J calls and clone size follow that table, whereas D and trimming were derived from the DNA. Counted in this sample were about 320,000 clones; about 86% of them appeared once. The biggest ten clones account for more than 1.5% of the sample.

Deletion took 5 bases off V and 0 bases off J, with a span of 8 bases between the germline ends. In the germline V gene, CDR1 corresponds to SGDLS and CDR2 to YYNGEE. There are 14 amino acids in the CDR3, from cysteine to phenylalanine inclusive. Of the read, only the CDR3 DNA is kept; its 42 bases are in frame from base 1. In this chain, TRBV9 is recombined with TRBJ1-4; no confident D gene assignment can be made. The receptor's source is a person between 18 and 59 years old who received the Ad26.COV2.S COVID-19 vaccine or a placebo. The sample in question was peripheral blood, obtained in a trial of Ad26.COV2.S vaccine versus placebo. The CDR3 region reads CASSTGTTNEKLFF. The DNA sequence reads TGTGCCAGCAGTACGGGGACAACTAATGAAAAACTGTTTTTT.